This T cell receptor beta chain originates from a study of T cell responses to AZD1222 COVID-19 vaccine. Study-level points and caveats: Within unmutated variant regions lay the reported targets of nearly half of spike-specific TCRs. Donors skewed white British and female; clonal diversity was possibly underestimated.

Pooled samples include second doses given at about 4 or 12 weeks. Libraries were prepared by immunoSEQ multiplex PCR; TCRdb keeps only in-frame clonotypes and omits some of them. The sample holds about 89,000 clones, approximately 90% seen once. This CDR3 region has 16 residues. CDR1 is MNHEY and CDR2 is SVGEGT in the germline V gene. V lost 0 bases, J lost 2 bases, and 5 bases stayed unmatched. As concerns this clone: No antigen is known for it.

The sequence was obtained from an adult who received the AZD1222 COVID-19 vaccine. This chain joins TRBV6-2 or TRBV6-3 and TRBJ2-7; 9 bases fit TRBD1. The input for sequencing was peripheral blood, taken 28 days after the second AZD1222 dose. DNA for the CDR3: TGTGCCAGCAGTTACTCTGTGACAGGGGGTCCCTACGAGCAGTACTTC. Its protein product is CASSYSVTGGPYEQYF.